These 29 T cell receptor beta chains originate from one sample sequenced in a study of cytomegalovirus exposure and HLA in healthy donors. PCR employed 60 Vbeta and 13 Jbeta primers. Measured with immunoSEQ multiplex PCR; TCRdb has only the in-frame clones, and not every one. This table has 95,000 to 150,000 clones, 60% to 85% appearing once. Material: PBMCs. These TCRs come from a young woman in good health and CMV-seropositive.

The CDR3 DNA reads TGTGCCAGCGCGAAGGAGGGGAACGATTCACCCCTCCACTTT. Its protein is CASAKEGNDSPLHF. This chain links TRBV4-2 with TRBJ1-6, with a possible D match to TRBD1 (5 bases). The germline V and J ends were trimmed by 8 bases and 8 bases, with 16 bases remaining between them. The CDR3 covers 14 residues. CDR1 and CDR2 from the germline V gene are LGHNA and YNFKEQ.

This CDR3 reads CASSFRLASRGETQYF. In DNA form, the CDR3 reads TGTGCCAGCAGCTTCCGGCTAGCTTCTCGAGGGGAGACCCAGTACTTC. The chain has TRBV5-6 and TRBJ2-5, with D maybe TRBD2 (5 bases). The V gene lost 2 bases and the J gene lost 5 bases, with 19 bases spanning the gap. The germline gives CDR1 SGHDT, CDR2 YYEEEE. CDR3 length: 16 amino acids.

J is TRBJ2-7 and V is TRBV9; 8 bases fit TRBD1. This CDR3 is built from 13 residues. Losses at the gene ends were 4 bases for V and 5 bases for J; bases not matched to a gene: 5. Germline V CDR1 and CDR2: SGDLS, YYNGEE. The CDR3 protein is CASSSRDRNEQYF. The DNA of the CDR3 is TGTGCCAGCAGCTCCCGGGACAGGAACGAGCAGTACTTC.

The chain employs TRBV2 and TRBJ1-2; D not resolved. The germline V gene encodes CDR1 SNHLY and CDR2 FYNNEI. V lost 3 bases and J lost 7, with 9 bases in between. The CDR3 extends over 12 amino acids. CDR3 amino acids: CASSDMVAGYTF. The CDR3 nucleotides are TGTGCCAGCAGTGATATGGTGGCTGGCTACACCTTC.

V usage is TRBV2 and J usage is TRBJ1-2; 11 nucleotides agree with TRBD1. CDR3 length equals 15 residues. V lost 4 bases, J lost 4 bases, and 5 bases stayed unmatched. The V gene's germline CDR1 is SNHLY and CDR2 FYNNEI. The CDR3 here is CASSARTGGAYGYTF. As DNA, the CDR3 is TGTGCCAGCAGTGCCAGGACAGGGGGCGCCTATGGCTACACCTTC.

This chain uses TRBV5-1 with TRBJ2-1; 9 nucleotides line up with TRBD2. This CDR3 contains 16 residues. In germline, CDR1 is SGHRS, CDR2 YFSETQ. V shed 2 bases and J 9 bases; nucleotides not matched to a gene: 12. The CDR3 sequence: CASSLTTGLAGFEQFF. In nucleotides, the CDR3 is TGCGCCAGCAGCTTAACCACGGGTCTAGCGGGGTTTGAGCAGTTCTTC.

The rearrangement uses TRBV5-1 and TRBJ2-2; TRBD2 aligns across 12 bases. Losses at the gene ends were 9 bases for V and 7 bases for J; bases not matched to a gene: 7. The germline V gene has CDR1 SGHRS and CDR2 YFSETQ. The CDR3 contains 14 residues. The CDR3 sequence is CATSSGGANGELFF. The CDR3 bases are TGCGCCACCTCTAGCGGGGGGGCCAACGGGGAGCTGTTTTTT.

The sample holds a few counts of this clone. This rearrangement joins TRBV27 to TRBJ1-2; possibly TRBD1 for D (5 bases). CDR3 length: 12 residues. Germline V gene lookup returns CDR1 MNHEY and CDR2 SMNVEV (reference sequence). The V gene lost 3 bases and the J gene lost 8 bases, with 10 bases spanning the gap. For the CDR3, the DNA is TGTGCCAGCAGTTTGCCTGGGGCGGGCTACACCTTC. Residues: CASSLPGAGYTF.

V is TRBV7-9 and J is TRBJ2-3; the match to TRBD1 covers 7 bases. Germline V CDR1 and CDR2: SEHNR, FQNEAQ (reference sequence). The V and J ends lost 1 base and 1 base, in that order; junction bases with no gene match: 8. This CDR3 has 17 residues. The CDR3: CASSLVGSGGGTDTQYF. The CDR3 DNA reads TGTGCCAGCAGCTTAGTCGGTTCAGGGGGTGGCACAGATACGCAGTATTTT.

This rearrangement joins TRBV29-1 to TRBJ2-7; the D gene is possibly TRBD1 (6 bases). Germline V gene lookup returns CDR1 SQVTM and CDR2 ANQGSEA. This CDR3 has 13 residues. V lost 4 bases, J lost 2 bases, and 12 bases lay in between. The CDR3 DNA is TGCAGCGTTGGTACAGGGAGAACCTACGAGCAGTACTTC. Translation gives CSVGTGRTYEQYF.

The V and J genes are TRBV28 and TRBJ2-5; 11 nucleotides line up with TRBD2. The CDR3 is made up of 15 amino acids. CDR1 and CDR2 from the germline V gene are MDHEN and SYDVKM. V was clipped by 2 bases and J by 1 base; unmatched bases: 0. Here the CDR3 reads CASSLLAGGQETQYF. The CDR3 region has the DNA TGTGCCAGCAGTTTACTAGCGGGGGGCCAAGAGACCCAGTACTTC.

The V gene is TRBV10-3, the J gene TRBJ2-3, with 7 bases aligning to TRBD1. CDR3 length equals 14 residues. The V and J ends lost 0 bases and 4 bases, in that order; junction bases with no gene match: 1. Per germline, CDR1 ENHRY and CDR2 SYGVKD. The CDR3, as DNA: TGTGCCATCAGTGAGTCGACAGGGTCAGATACGCAGTATTTT. Translating it yields CAISESTGSDTQYF.

The CDR3 DNA sequence: TGTGCCAGCAGCCAAGATTATTGGGACAGAATCTACGAGCAGTACTTC. This gives the protein CASSQDYWDRIYEQYF. V gene TRBV4-2 combines with J gene TRBJ2-7, with TRBD1 identical over 7 bases. V lost 0 bases, J lost 3 bases, and 8 bases stayed unmatched. This CDR3 spans 16 amino acids. Germline CDR1 and CDR2: LGHNA and YNFKEQ.

The chain joins TRBV5-1 to TRBJ2-3; tentative D call: TRBD2 (6 bases). Trimming took off 0 bases at V and 6 bases at J, with 17 bases between the two ends. The CDR3 totals 16 residues. Germline V CDR1 and CDR2: SGHRS, YFSETQ. The CDR3 here is CASSLESGPRGDTQYF. DNA of the CDR3: TGCGCCAGCAGCTTGGAAAGTGGGCCCCGGGGGGATACGCAGTATTTT.

This chain uses TRBV14 with TRBJ1-2; D is perhaps TRBD1 (5 bases). Per the germline V gene, CDR1 is SGHDN and CDR2 is FVKESK. Trimming left V 4 bases short and J 3 bases short, with 15 bases between. The CDR3 extends over 15 amino acids. CDR3 sequence (DNA): TGTGCCAGCAGCCCGGGACTACGATATTACTATGGCTACACCTTC. It yields the protein CASSPGLRYYYGYTF.

The gene calls are TRBV4-1 and TRBJ2-4; a weak D match, TRBD2 (6 bases). The germline CDR1 and CDR2 sequences are MGHRA and YSYEKL. Trimming removed 3 bases at V and 0 bases at J, with 9 bases between. The CDR3 loop spans 15 amino acids. This CDR3 is CASSQGGVAKNIQYF. DNA for the CDR3: TGCGCCAGCAGCCAGGGGGGAGTAGCCAAAAACATTCAGTACTTC.

This chain links TRBV6-1 with TRBJ1-6; D not certain. The CDR3 runs 15 residues. From germline, CDR1 is MNHNS and CDR2 SASEGT. The ends were cut back, 5 bases at V and 6 bases at J, with 14 bases in the middle. The CDR3 reads CASSWKQKPNSPLHF. CDR3 bases: TGTGCCAGCAGTTGGAAACAGAAACCTAATTCACCCCTCCACTTT.

J is TRBJ2-7 and V is TRBV28, with 7 nucleotides matching TRBD1. Unmatched junction bases numbered 10, after V lost 7 bases and J lost 4 bases. Germline CDR1 and CDR2: MDHEN and SYDVKM. The CDR3 is 14 residues long. The chain's CDR3 is CASTLPGGGYEQYF. CDR3 coding DNA: TGTGCCAGCACCCTCCCAGGGGGTGGGTACGAGCAGTACTTC.

The gene calls are TRBV7-2 and TRBJ2-3; D gene unclear. This CDR3 spans 16 amino acids. The germline V gene has CDR1 SGHTA and CDR2 FQGNSA. Deletions cut 1 base from V and 0 bases from J, with 11 bases between. For the CDR3, the DNA is TGTGCCAGCAGCTTAGTCGGTAGCTGGAGCACAGATACGCAGTATTTT. Translated, it gives CASSLVGSWSTDTQYF.

The chain employs TRBV13 and TRBJ1-2; the D is unclear. V lost 0 bases and J lost 5, with 10 bases in between. This CDR3 comprises 14 residues. Germline V gene lookup returns CDR1 PRHDT and CDR2 FYEKMQ (reference sequence). The CDR3 DNA sequence: TGTGCCAGCAGCTTAGGGAAGCTAAATTATGGCTACACCTTC. It codes for CASSLGKLNYGYTF.

J is TRBJ2-3 and V is TRBV28; D is possibly TRBD1 (6 bases). Germline assignment: CDR1 MDHEN and CDR2 SYDVKM. The CDR3 sequence is 14 residues long. Deletions cut 2 bases from V and 6 bases from J, with 12 bases between. The CDR3: CASSLVTGYDTQYF. Written as DNA, the CDR3 is TGTGCCAGCAGTTTAGTAACAGGGTATGATACGCAGTATTTT. Complete variable domain (other parts from reference TRBV28 and TRBJ2-3): DVKVTQSSRYLVKRTGEKVFLECVQDMDHENMFWYRQDPGLGLRLIYFSYDVKMKEKGDIPEGYSVSREKKERFSLILESASTNQTSMYLCASSLVTGYDTQYFGPGTRLTVL.

This clone was seen once. The rearrangement links TRBV2 to TRBJ2-3; 12 nucleotides align to TRBD2. The CDR3 extends over 13 amino acids. CDR1 and CDR2 (germline): SNHLY, FYNNEI. V was pared by 3 bases and J by 9 bases, with 1 base of the junction left unmatched. In DNA form, the CDR3 reads TGTGCCAGCAGTGAGCTAGCGGGAGGGACGCAGTATTTT. This translates into CASSELAGGTQYF.

The gene calls are TRBV28 and TRBJ2-7; no clear D gene. This CDR3 is 13 amino acids long. Germline CDR1 is MDHEN and CDR2 is SYDVKM. Trimming left V 7 bases short and J 5 bases short, with 15 bases between. The CDR3 spells CASTSVNSDEQYF. The CDR3 DNA sequence: TGTGCCAGCACCTCCGTAAACAGTGACGAGCAGTACTTC.

This sequence joins TRBV18 and TRBJ2-3, with D maybe TRBD1 (5 bases). Trimming pared 6 bases from V and 2 bases from J, leaving 15 bases between. Germline V gene lookup returns CDR1 KGHSH and CDR2 LQKENI. The CDR3 covers 15 residues. CDR3 coding DNA: TGTGCCAGCTCCCGCGACAAGGGGTTCACAGATACGCAGTATTTT. Amino acids: CASSRDKGFTDTQYF. The complete variable domain, with remaining parts taken from reference TRBV18 and TRBJ2-3, reads NAGVMQNPRHLVRRRGQEARLRCSPMKGHSHVYWYRQLPEEGLKFMVYLQKENIIDESGMPKERFSAEFPKEGPSILRIQQVVRGDSAAYFCASSRDKGFTDTQYFGPGTRLTVL.

The chain employs TRBV7-9 and TRBJ1-1; D not certain. Germline CDR1 SEHNR, CDR2 FQNEAQ (reference sequence). V was cut by 1 base and J by 3 bases, with 12 bases left in between. CDR3 length: 15 residues. CDR3 protein: CASSLVAGRDTEAFF. The CDR3 region has the DNA TGTGCCAGCAGCTTAGTTGCGGGGAGGGACACTGAAGCTTTCTTT. The full variable domain, completed using reference TRBV7-9 and TRBJ1-1, is DTGVSQNPRHKITKRGQNVTFRCDPISEHNRLYWYRQTLGQGPEFLTYFQNEAQLEKSRLLSDRFSAERPKGSFSTLEIQRTEQGDSAMYLCASSLVAGRDTEAFFGQGTRLTVV.

This chain connects TRBV7-9 to TRBJ2-7, with TRBD1 matching over 8 bases. Looked up from germline, CDR1 is SEHNR and CDR2 is FQNEAQ (reference sequence). The CDR3 is 14 residues long. V lost 5 bases and J lost 4; bases outside the gene matches: 7. The CDR3 nucleotides read TGTGCCAGCAGCAAGGACAGGGAGGTGTACGAGCAGTACTTC. Translating gives CASSKDREVYEQYF.

This clone occurred a few times. The chain joins TRBV4-1 to TRBJ2-7, with D perhaps TRBD1 (6 bases). CDR1 and CDR2 from the germline V gene are MGHRA and YSYEKL. Trimming took off 0 bases at V and 3 bases at J, with 15 bases between the two ends. The CDR3 loop spans 16 amino acids. The CDR3 sequence is CASSQDVNRVNYEQYF. In DNA form, the CDR3 reads TGCGCCAGCAGCCAAGATGTAAACAGGGTCAACTACGAGCAGTACTTC.

The J gene is TRBJ1-6, the V gene TRBV11-1; weak D call: TRBD1 (6 bases). V was pared by 5 bases and J by 5 bases, with 10 bases between. Germline V gene data show CDR1 as SGHAT and CDR2 as FQDESV (reference sequence). The CDR3 runs 14 residues. The CDR3 loop reads CASSARGNNSPLHF. CDR3 DNA: TGTGCCAGCAGCGCCAGGGGAAATAATTCACCCCTCCACTTT.

The chain recombines TRBV7-9 with TRBJ2-3; 8 bases fit TRBD2. CDR3 length equals 14 residues. Trimming took 2 bases from V and 5 from J; bases not matched to a gene: 3. From germline, CDR1 is SEHNR and CDR2 FQNEAQ (reference sequence). In DNA form, the CDR3 reads TGTGCCAGCAGCTTAATCAGCGGGGGAGATACGCAGTATTTT. It encodes CASSLISGGDTQYF.